The next 27 T cell receptor beta chains were all read from a single sample in a study of CD8+CD57+ T cells in acquired aplastic anemia. The TCR beta profiling, which covered VDJ combination and CDR3 sequence, was carried out using genomic DNA as the template. TCRdb recomputed calls from the reads with MiXCR, one row per CDR3 protein. The profile covers roughly 170,000 distinct CDR3 sequences, with 60% to 70% appearing a single time and 45% taken by the ten largest. The sample taken for sequencing was sorted CD4+, CD8+, or CD8+CD57+ T cells (not recorded which) from PBMCs. The receptors derive from a human donor in good health.

The chain employs TRBV2 and TRBJ2-2, with a weak D call TRBD1 (6 bases). The germline V gene has CDR1 SNHLY and CDR2 FYNNEI. The CDR3 length is 12 residues. V was clipped by 9 bases and J by 5 bases, with 10 bases between them. CDR3 sequence: CARQGRTGELFF. The CDR3 DNA follows: TGTGCCAGACAGGGAAGGACCGGGGAGCTGTTTTTT.

The V gene is TRBV20-1, the J gene TRBJ1-6; no clear D. Trimming took off 3 bases at V and 9 bases at J, with 15 bases between the two ends. CDR3 size: 14 residues. From germline, CDR1 is DFQATT and CDR2 SNEGSKA (reference sequence). CDR3 sequence (DNA): TGCAGTGCTAGTACGGCCCCACCAACTTCACCCCTCCACTTT. Its protein product is CSASTAPPTSPLHF.

This clonotype has a single count. The V gene is TRBV20-1, the J gene TRBJ1-5, with TRBD1 matching over 9 bases. The CDR3 has 18 amino acids. Germline CDR1 and CDR2: DFQATT and SNEGSKA (reference sequence). The V segment lost 6 bases and the J segment 0 bases; nucleotides outside the gene matches: 15. The CDR3 sequence: CSAPLGTGTTYSNQPQHF. CDR3 coding DNA: TGCAGTGCCCCACTGGGGACAGGGACAACTTATAGCAATCAGCCCCAGCATTTT.

Remarks on this clonotype: A much larger clone is a single base away; this may be a read error. The chain links TRBV6-5 to TRBJ2-7; D possibly corresponds to TRBD2 (6 bases). V lost 2 bases and J lost 10, with 12 bases in between. The CDR3 has 12 residues. Germline V gene lookup returns CDR1 MNHEY and CDR2 SVGAGI. CDR3 bases: TGTGCCAGCAGTTACCCCGGAGGGGATCAGTACTTC. Protein product: CASSYPGGDQYF.

The sample holds a few counts of this clonotype. The chain recombines TRBV10-3 with TRBJ1-3; 9 nucleotides match TRBD1. J lost 2 bases, V lost 6 bases, and 2 bases had no gene match. Per germline, CDR1 ENHRY and CDR2 SYGVKD. This CDR3 region has 14 residues. The CDR3 region is CAIRTGGAGNTIYF. Written as DNA, the CDR3 is TGTGCCATCAGGACAGGGGGGGCTGGAAACACCATATATTTT.

This clonotype occurred many times. This sequence joins TRBV29-1 and TRBJ2-2, with TRBD1 matching over 10 bases. J gave up 9 bases and V 0 bases, and 7 bases lay outside the gene matches. The CDR3 spans 15 residues. Per the germline V gene, CDR1 is SQVTM and CDR2 is ANQGSEA. The CDR3 protein is CSVEDRQGAVWELFF. The CDR3 nucleotides read TGCAGCGTTGAAGATAGACAGGGGGCGGTATGGGAGCTGTTTTTT.

At least ten counts were recorded for this clonotype. This sequence joins TRBV20-1 and TRBJ2-5; 15 nucleotides agree with TRBD2. There are 16 residues in the CDR3. The J segment lost 4 bases and the V segment lost 1 base, leaving 4 bases of the junction unmatched. Germline V lookup: CDR1 DFQATT, CDR2 SNEGSKA (reference sequence). The CDR3 DNA sequence: TGCAGTGCTAGAGGCCTGGGACTAGCGGGAGGAGAGACCCAGTACTTC. Translation: CSARGLGLAGGETQYF.

The chain joins TRBV10-1 to TRBJ1-2; D is unclear. Germline V gene lookup returns CDR1 WNHNN and CDR2 SYGVQD (reference sequence). The ends were cut back, 0 bases at V and 8 bases at J, with 10 bases in the middle. This CDR3 has 13 amino acids. In DNA, the CDR3 is TGCGCCAGCAGTGAGTCCCGGTTTGGCGGCTACACCTTC. Amino acid sequence: CASSESRFGGYTF.

The chain couples TRBV29-1 to TRBJ2-7; TRBD1 aligns across 9 bases. Germline lookup yields CDR1 SQVTM and CDR2 ANQGSEA. Trimming cost V 4 bases and J 6 bases; bases outside gene matches: 4. The CDR3 spans 12 residues. The CDR3 DNA reads as TGCAGCGTTGCGGGACAGGGACCCGAGCAGTACTTC. Translated, it gives CSVAGQGPEQYF.

This clonotype was detected ten times or more. The V gene is TRBV7-8, the J gene TRBJ2-2; D remains ambiguous. The V and J ends lost 2 bases and 4 bases respectively, with 17 bases between them. Germline V gives CDR1 SGHVS, CDR2 FQNEAQ. The CDR3 extends over 17 amino acids. CDR3 loop: CASSLSSAEKGTGELFF. The CDR3 DNA reads TGTGCCAGCAGCTTAAGTTCGGCGGAGAAGGGCACCGGGGAGCTGTTTTTT.

The sample holds one count of this clonotype. The chain is built from TRBV9 and TRBJ2-1; TRBD2 agrees at 11 bases. Looked up from germline, CDR1 is SGDLS and CDR2 is YYNGEE. Trimming cost V 0 bases and J 2 bases; bases outside gene matches: 7. The CDR3 has 18 residues. For the CDR3, the DNA is TGTGCCAGCAGCGTAGGGACCGGGACTAGCGGTACCTACAATGAGCAGTTCTTC. It translates to CASSVGTGTSGTYNEQFF.

V gene TRBV30 combines with J gene TRBJ1-6, with D unclear. The germline CDR1 and CDR2 sequences are GTSNPN and SVGIG (reference sequence). Between the trimmed V and J ends, which lost 0 bases and 9 bases, there was a span of 12 bases. The CDR3 consists of 14 residues. CDR3 protein: CAWSVSAISSPLHF. For the CDR3, the DNA is TGTGCCTGGAGTGTCTCGGCCATCAGTTCACCCCTCCACTTT.

This clonotype appeared a few times. Being one base from a much bigger clone, this may be a read error. This chain joins TRBV9 and TRBJ1-1; D gene ambiguous. Looked up from germline, CDR1 is SGDLS and CDR2 is YYNGEE. This CDR3 is built from 14 residues. V shed 4 bases and J shed 1 base, with 11 bases lying between them. In DNA, the CDR3 is TGTGCCAGCAGCCCGGACGGGGAGAACACTGAAGCTTTCTTT. Its protein product is CASSPDGENTEAFF.

V and J are TRBV6-5 and TRBJ2-3, with 8 bases that match TRBD2. Germline V gene lookup returns CDR1 MNHEY and CDR2 SVGAGI. V dropped 6 bases and J dropped 8; count of bases not matched to a gene: 7. The CDR3 has 13 amino acids. CDR3 bases: TGTGCCAGCAGCTTAGGACTAGCCGGTACGCAGTATTTT. Residues: CASSLGLAGTQYF.

Remarks on this clonotype: The junction and the germline gene differ at one end; a read error may be behind it. V and J are TRBV7-9 and TRBJ2-1; D possibly matches TRBD1 or TRBD2 (5 bases each). Germline V gene data show CDR1 as SEHNR and CDR2 as FQNEAQ (reference sequence). The CDR3 runs to 13 residues. CDR3 amino acids: CASSLPGTDEQFF. The CDR3 region has the DNA TGTGCCAGCAGCTTACCAGGGACCGATGAGCAGTTCTTT.

As for this clonotype: This could be a read error, since a much larger clone is one nucleotide away. This chain links TRBV7-9 with TRBJ2-4, with 7 bases fitting TRBD2. Germline V gene lookup returns CDR1 SEHNR and CDR2 FQNEAQ (reference sequence). V lost 5 bases to trimming and J lost 0 bases; unmatched junction nucleotides: 13. There are 18 residues in the CDR3. CDR3 in DNA: TGTGCCAGCAGCCTAGGGAGGGCCTTCCTCGGAGCCAAAAACATTCAGTACTTC. This encodes CASSLGRAFLGAKNIQYF.

The chain has TRBV5-1 and TRBJ2-2; 9 positions match TRBD1. The V gene's germline CDR1 is SGHRS and CDR2 YFSETQ. Germline trimming cut 4 bases from V and 5 bases from J; bases unmatched to any gene: 6. The CDR3 spans 15 residues. DNA of the CDR3: TGCGCCAGCAGCCGAGGACAGGGGTGGACCGGGGAGCTGTTTTTT. Translation gives CASSRGQGWTGELFF.

The chain uses TRBV7-6 and TRBJ2-7; 10 nucleotides match TRBD2. Trimming at V came to 4 bases and at J to 4 bases, leaving 4 bases not matched to a gene. Germline assignment: CDR1 SGHVS and CDR2 FNYEAQ. This CDR3 spans 14 amino acids. The CDR3 reads CASSSSSGGYEQYF. Written as DNA, the CDR3 is TGTGCCAGCAGCTCCTCTAGCGGGGGATACGAGCAGTACTTC. Full variable domain (rest looked up from reference TRBV7-6 and TRBJ2-7): GAGVSQSPRYKVTKRGQDVALRCDPISGHVSLYWYRQALGQGPEFLTYFNYEAQQDKSGLPNDRFSAERPEGSISTLTIQRTEQRDSAMYRCASSSSSGGYEQYFGPGTRLTVT.

This chain joins TRBV24-1 and TRBJ2-2; D is unresolved. Trimming took 0 bases from V and 8 from J, leaving 12 bases between them. Germline-derived CDR1 and CDR2 are KGHDR and SFDVKD. The CDR3 length is 15 residues. CDR3 bases: TGTGCCACCAGTGATTTGCCCCACCTGACAGGGGAGCTGTTTTTT. The encoded protein is CATSDLPHLTGELFF.

V is TRBV12-3 or TRBV12-4 and J is TRBJ2-7; D unclear. Trimming stripped 6 bases from V and 1 base from J, with 10 bases between. The CDR3 contains 13 residues. The CDR3 DNA reads as TGTGCCAGCAGCCACCGGGCTTCCTACGAGCAGTACTTC. Translating gives CASSHRASYEQYF.

The rearrangement joins TRBV7-9 to TRBJ2-1; 7 nucleotides agree with TRBD1. V shed 5 bases and J 5 bases; nucleotides not matched to a gene: 15. Germline-derived CDR1 and CDR2 are SEHNR and FQNEAQ (reference sequence). The CDR3 spans 17 residues. CDR3 residues: CASSPQGQEPNHNEQFF. The CDR3 bases are TGTGCCAGCAGCCCACAAGGACAGGAGCCCAACCACAATGAGCAGTTCTTC.

The rearrangement uses TRBV2 and TRBJ1-3; 8 bases are a match to TRBD1. Looked up from germline, CDR1 is SNHLY and CDR2 is FYNNEI. Germline trimming cut 1 base from V and 4 bases from J; bases unmatched to any gene: 6. This CDR3 region has 16 residues. DNA for the CDR3: TGTGCCAGCAGTGAAGAATCAGGGGGCGTCGGAAACACCATATATTTT. Protein: CASSEESGGVGNTIYF. Drawing the rest from reference TRBV2 and TRBJ1-3, the complete variable domain is EPEVTQTPSHQVTQMGQEVILRCVPISNHLYFYWYRQILGQKVEFLVSFYNNEISEKSEIFDDQFSVERPDGSNFTLKIRSTKLEDSAMYFCASSEESGGVGNTIYFGEGSWLTVV.

Regarding this clonotype: One end of the junction varies from germline; a read error may be responsible. This chain connects TRBV5-1 to TRBJ1-6, with D unclear. Germline loops: CDR1 SGHRS, CDR2 YFSETQ. CDR3 length: 12 residues. DNA of the CDR3: TGTGCCAGCAGCCCCGGTTTACCACCCCTCCACTTT. Amino acids: CASSPGLPPLHF.

The chain couples TRBV7-9 to TRBJ2-3; no firm D call. Germline V gene lookup returns CDR1 SEHNR and CDR2 FQNEAQ (reference sequence). The V and J ends lost 2 bases and 0 bases respectively, with 6 bases between them. The CDR3 spans 14 residues. The CDR3 nucleotides are TGTGCCAGCAGCTTATGGGCTAGCACAGATACGCAGTATTTT. Amino acids: CASSLWASTDTQYF.

This clonotype has only one observation. The chain has TRBV15 and TRBJ1-1; D not resolved. Germline values: CDR1 LNHNV, CDR2 YYDKDF (reference sequence). The CDR3 sequence is 13 residues long. Trimming removed 5 bases from V and 1 base from J, with 8 bases in between. DNA for the CDR3: TGTGCCACCAGCTTCGCAAGGAACACTGAAGCTTTCTTT. It specifies CATSFARNTEAFF.

This clonotype was found many times. V is TRBV19 and J is TRBJ1-6; D possibly corresponds to TRBD1 (5 bases). Looked up from germline, CDR1 is LNHDA and CDR2 is SQIVND (reference sequence). The CDR3 spans 14 residues. The V end was cut by 7 bases, the J end by 9 bases, with 16 bases between. CDR3 residues: CASNPGTPGSPLHF. CDR3 bases: TGTGCCAGTAACCCCGGGACCCCGGGTTCACCCCTCCACTTT.

This chain links TRBV25-1 with TRBJ1-2; weak D call: TRBD1 (5 bases). V was clipped by 7 bases and J by 4 bases, with 7 bases between them. CDR1 MGHDK and CDR2 SYGVNS come from the germline V gene. The CDR3 is 11 residues long. Here the CDR3 DNA reads TGTGCCAGCACTGACAGCTATGGCTACACCTTC. It encodes CASTDSYGYTF.